This TCR beta chain was recovered during a study of CD8 T cells in Susac syndrome. Across the whole study: When their blood was taken, patients with Susac syndrome were therapy-naive, taking corticosteroids, or taking intravenous immunoglobulin alone.

As to this clonotype: What it binds is not known.

RNA was extracted with the RNeasy kit, and a quantity of about 0.45 to 1 ug was reverse transcribed using random hexamers. Amplification of TCR beta CDR3 used immunoSEQ multiplex PCR across 54 Vbeta and 13 Jbeta. TCRdb reprocessed the immunoSEQ multiplex PCR reads via MiXCR and lists one record per CDR3 protein. This table holds 140,000 or so distinct CDR3 sequences, approximately 94% found once. TCR beta was sequenced from blood CD8+ and CD4+ T cells. Germline CDR1 SGHRS, CDR2 YFSETQ. The CDR3 totals 16 residues. The junction had 2 bases not matched to a gene; V was cut back by 1 base and J by 1 base. Overall study results and limits: The CD4+ T cell repertoires that were profiled in Susac syndrome showed no clonal expansion.

Sequencing was performed on CD4+ T cells from PBMCs. The receptor was derived from a human donor with Susac syndrome. V is TRBV5-1 and J is TRBJ2-3, with 11 positions matching TRBD2. The CDR3 DNA sequence: TGCGCCAGCAGCTTGCGGACTAGCGGGCGCACAGATACGCAGTATTTT. This gives the protein CASSLRTSGRTDTQYF. Complete variable domain (other parts from reference TRBV5-1 and TRBJ2-3): KAGVTQTPRYLIKTRGQQVTLSCSPISGHRSVSWYQQTPGQGLQFLFEYFSETQRNKGNFPGRFSGRQFSNSRSEMNVSTLELGDSALYLCASSLRTSGRTDTQYFGPGTRLTVL.